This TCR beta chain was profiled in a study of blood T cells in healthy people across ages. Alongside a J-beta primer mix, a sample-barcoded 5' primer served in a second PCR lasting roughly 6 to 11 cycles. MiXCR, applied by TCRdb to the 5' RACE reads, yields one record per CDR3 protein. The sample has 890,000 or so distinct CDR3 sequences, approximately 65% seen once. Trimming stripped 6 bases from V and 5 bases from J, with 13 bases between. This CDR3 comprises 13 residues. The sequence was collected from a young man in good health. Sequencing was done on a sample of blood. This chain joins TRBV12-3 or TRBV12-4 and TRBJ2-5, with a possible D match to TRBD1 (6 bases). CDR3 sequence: CASSPGGVETQYF. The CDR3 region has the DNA TGTGCCAGCAGCCCTGGGGGCGTTGAGACCCAGTACTTC.